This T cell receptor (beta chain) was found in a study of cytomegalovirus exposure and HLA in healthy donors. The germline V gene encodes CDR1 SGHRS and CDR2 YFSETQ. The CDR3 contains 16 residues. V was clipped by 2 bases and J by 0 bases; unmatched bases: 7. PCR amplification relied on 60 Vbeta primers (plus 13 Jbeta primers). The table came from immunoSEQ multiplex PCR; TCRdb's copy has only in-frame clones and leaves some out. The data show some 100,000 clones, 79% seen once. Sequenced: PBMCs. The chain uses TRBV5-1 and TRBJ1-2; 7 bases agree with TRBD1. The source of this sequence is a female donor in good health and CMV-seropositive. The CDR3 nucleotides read TGCGCCAGCAGCTTAATCTGGGACAGCACTAACTATGGCTACACCTTC. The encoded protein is CASSLIWDSTNYGYTF.